This T cell receptor (beta chain) was identified in a study of cytotoxic CD8 clonotypes in ibrutinib-treated CLL. Study-level information: Patient counts were some 11 relapsed/refractory, around 15 treatment-naive and about 18 IGHV unmutated.

Trimming took 4 bases from V and 2 from J, leaving 15 bases between them. Germline V gene lookup returns CDR1 SGHRS and CDR2 YFSETQ. This CDR3 has 15 amino acids. The assay was immunoSEQ multiplex PCR, and TCRdb's table has in-frame clones only and misses some. This table has 110,000 to 150,000 clones, about 75% appearing once. The receptor comes from a human donor with chronic lymphocytic leukemia. The chain joins TRBV5-1 to TRBJ2-5, with a weak D call TRBD2 (7 bases). Sample: PBMCs, taken after 24 months of ibrutinib treatment. CDR3 sequence reads: CASSPKGGSQETQYF. In DNA form, the CDR3 reads TGCGCCAGCAGCCCGAAGGGGGGGTCACAAGAGACCCAGTACTTC. The full variable domain, its missing parts supplied by reference TRBV5-1 and TRBJ2-5, is KAGVTQTPRYLIKTRGQQVTLSCSPISGHRSVSWYQQTPGQGLQFLFEYFSETQRNKGNFPGRFSGRQFSNSRSEMNVSTLELGDSALYLCASSPKGGSQETQYFGPGTRLLVL.